This T cell receptor (beta chain) was profiled in a study of shared clonotypes between healthy human individuals. A note on this clone: Antigen unknown. In the same sample, other DNA sequences code for this CDR3.

This CDR3 has 13 residues. Germline V CDR1 and CDR2: MNHEY, SVGAGI. V was clipped by 6 bases and J by 3 bases, with 11 bases between them. An assay was performed, and its level was deep. Method: immunoSEQ multiplex PCR; TCRdb's copy keeps in-frame clones and lacks some. The sample carries a few million clones, approximately 94% recorded once. Partitioning of CD4+ cells yielded a CD45RA+ naive subset and a CD45RA-negative memory subset. Points from the study as a whole: Non-shared clonotypes displayed generation probabilities falling below those of clonotypes present in all four donors.

Specimen: naive CD4+ T cells sorted from blood. Sample subset: CD45RA+ positively selected. The chain recombines TRBV6-5 with TRBJ1-2; D is unresolved. This receptor was taken from a man aged 18 to 29 in good health. The DNA of the CDR3 is TGTGCCAGCAGGCGCAGTGTAGACTATGGCTACACCTTC. It codes for CASRRSVDYGYTF.